These T cell receptor beta chains were read from a single sample in a study of cytomegalovirus exposure and HLA in healthy donors. Assay used: immunoSEQ multiplex PCR; TCRdb lists only in-frame clones, some missing. The profile shows under 150,000 clones, 83% of them singletons. Input material: PBMCs. The receptors originated from a girl aged 2 to 9 in good health and CMV-seronegative. The CDR3 runs from the conserved cysteine through the conserved F or W.

V gene	CDR3 protein
TRBV5-4	CASSRLIGTSGSYNEQFF
TRBV30	CAWRIGGGGSNYGYTF
TRBV2	CASSELRLAGGPGEQYF
TRBV30	CAWSGLLGNTIYF
TRBV27	CASTLGGEAFF
TRBV25-1	CATREGAYGNTIYF
TRBV27	CATTSHTGLGYTF
TRBV5-4	CASSLGAGGSHETQYF
TRBV19	CASSIKGQVASGANVLTF
TRBV7-9	CASSVMDRVRQPQHF
TRBV30	CAWSRDTNQPQHF
TRBV5-4	CASSPGVSSYEQYF
TRBV5-6	CASSLRETQYF
TRBV15	CATSRVPSGREETQYF
TRBV25-1	CASEEMEAGNTIYF
TRBV28	CASSLWVWYGTGYTYEQYF
TRBV10-1	CASSGTGGAKLFF
TRBV27	CASSSRLAGGPSNEQFF
TRBV2	CASSHRGHSETQYF
TRBV6-5	CASGGTGGDEKLFF
TRBV7-7	CASSLDLDASYNEQFF
TRBV5-5	CASSREVGGSDTEAFF
TRBV15	CATSREAGGPYNEQFF
TRBV2	CALNRAGDTQETQYF
TRBV9	CASSAGETQYF
TRBV10-1	CASSGDRAGGELFF
TRBV25-1	CASSGGQTNTEAFF
TRBV7-8	CASSPPGTSIYNEQFF
TRBV14	CASSQLRGYGYTF
TRBV5-1	CASSLVGGGTVSSYNEQFF
TRBV30	CAWSPGLGSSYEQYF
TRBV11-2	CASSLVTGKGEQYF
TRBV19	CASSASRGNTIYF
TRBV19	CASNGQGASSEQYF
TRBV5-3	CARSVGSSSHEQFF
TRBV5-6	CASRGIAGETSEQFF
TRBV5-6	CASSSWRSYNSPLHF
TRBV7-6	CASSTGDEQFF
TRBV18	CASSPTDRRNSPLHF
TRBV27	CASSPQTSGVVEQFF
TRBV7-9	CASSTARDRYTEAFF
TRBV7-9	CASSFFPSGGATDTQYF
TRBV6-1	CASSAGVRSLYEQYF
TRBV18	CASSPDDGWSSYNEQFF
TRBV13	CASRTGGMGRQETQYF
TRBV7-2	CASSPPSERFYNEQFF
TRBV5-8	CASSQHRSQGARETQYF
TRBV30	CAWSAQEYSNQPQHF
TRBV27	CASSSQGATNEKLFF